What follows describes a single TCR beta chain. The specificity of this receptor is unknown. No clone much larger than this one lies a single base away; base qualities are absent. The method was PCR. TCRdb lists the instrument as Illumina HiSeq 4000. High-throughput sequencing was used to profile the TCR beta-chain CDR3 region of every patient. In the paper's pipeline: A classifier to discriminate distant-metastatic papillary thyroid cancer patients was built from CDR3 differences across clinicopathological groups. The Shannon index was used to measure repertoire diversity, and the Morisita-Horn index was used to measure how similar tumor and blood repertoires were. The public reads were reprocessed in TCRdb via fastp at Q25 and MiXCR, keeping in-frame beta chains. What appears here as the V and J calls and clone size reflects TCRdb's work, not the paper's. The sample has around 15,000 clones on record, about 29% of them singletons. 45% to 50% of the sample comes from the top ten.

These data originate in a study of metastatic and nonmetastatic thyroid tumors (dated by TCRdb to the early 2020s). Background for the entire study: The researchers compared repertoires between peripheral blood samples and tumor or nodule tissue samples from patients with malignant or benign thyroid disease.

What the research found in general, with its limitations: TCR beta diversity was reported as significantly higher in malignant tumors than in benign nodules, in both blood and tumor samples.

None of the patients had been given any treatment before thyroid surgery. The study retrospectively analysed patient clinical samples collected from about 2012 to 2018 using T-cell receptor beta sequencing. The germline V gene encodes CDR1 KGHSH and CDR2 LQKENI. Unmatched junction bases come to 7, with V trimmed by 5 bases and J by 0 bases. Including the terminal cysteine and phenylalanine, the CDR3 comprises 15 residues. Only CDR3 DNA remains: 45 bases, in frame from the first base. Sequencing input: tumor tissue. The TCR was taken from a male donor with papillary thyroid cancer or a benign thyroid nodule (not recorded which). Some clones in this sample may be carry-over from other donors' samples. The V and J genes are TRBV18 and TRBJ2-7, with TRBD2 matching 7 junction bases. The sequenced DNA: TGTGCCAGCTCATCCTTAGCGGGCCCCTCCTACGAGCAGTACTTC. This gives the protein CASSSLAGPSYEQYF.